A selection of T cell receptor beta chains follows, all from one sample in a study of cytomegalovirus exposure and HLA in healthy donors. Libraries were prepared by immunoSEQ multiplex PCR; TCRdb keeps only in-frame clonotypes and omits some of them. The repertoire holds 150,000 to 250,000 clones, with 70% to 85% as singletons. The sequenced material came from PBMCs. These receptors all stem from a woman in her thirties in good health and CMV-seropositive. The CDR3 runs from the conserved cysteine through the conserved F or W. The order of the fields is CDR3 DNA, CDR3 protein, D gene, clone size, J gene, V gene. The D gene is left open where the match is weak. A row's size may be missing; if present it is once, few, many or a size class.

TGTGCCAGCAGCCCCATGACGGCTAGCTCCTACGAGCAGTACTTC,CASSPMTASSYEQYF,-,few,TRBJ2-7,TRBV7-9
TGTGCCAGTAGAGACTTCGGACAGGACACTGAAGCTTTCTTT,CASRDFGQDTEAFF,TRBD1,once,TRBJ1-1,TRBV19
TGTGCCAGCAGCTTATGGGACAGCACCTATGGCTACACCTTC,CASSLWDSTYGYTF,TRBD1,-,TRBJ1-2,TRBV7-2
TGCGCCAGCAGCCAGACAGGGGACAATCAGCCCCAGCATTTT,CASSQTGDNQPQHF,TRBD1,-,TRBJ1-5,TRBV5-1
TGTGCCAGCAGGCGGGGGCCGGCATACGAGCAGTACTTC,CASRRGPAYEQYF,-,-,TRBJ2-7,TRBV7-7
TGTGCCAGCAGCTTGGGAGCGGGGAACGACAAAAACATTCAGTACTTC,CASSLGAGNDKNIQYF,TRBD2,-,TRBJ2-4,TRBV5-6
TGTGCCAGCAGCTTGGCTAGCGGGGGTATCGAAGATACGCAGTATTTT,CASSLASGGIEDTQYF,TRBD2,few,TRBJ2-3,TRBV7-9
TGTGCCAGCAGCTTCGGCGGGTCCTACGAGCAGTACTTC,CASSFGGSYEQYF,-,-,TRBJ2-7,TRBV11-3
TGTGCCTGGAGGGGTACAGGGGTCCCGACCCAGTACTTC,CAWRGTGVPTQYF,TRBD1,-,TRBJ2-5,TRBV30
TGTGCCAGCAGCCAGGGGACCGACCTAACGGGGAACACTGAAGCTTTCTTT,CASSQGTDLTGNTEAFF,-,-,TRBJ1-1,TRBV11-3
TGTGCCAGCACTCAGAGCGGGGGTTGGGATGAGCAGTTCTTC,CASTQSGGWDEQFF,TRBD2,few,TRBJ2-1,TRBV9